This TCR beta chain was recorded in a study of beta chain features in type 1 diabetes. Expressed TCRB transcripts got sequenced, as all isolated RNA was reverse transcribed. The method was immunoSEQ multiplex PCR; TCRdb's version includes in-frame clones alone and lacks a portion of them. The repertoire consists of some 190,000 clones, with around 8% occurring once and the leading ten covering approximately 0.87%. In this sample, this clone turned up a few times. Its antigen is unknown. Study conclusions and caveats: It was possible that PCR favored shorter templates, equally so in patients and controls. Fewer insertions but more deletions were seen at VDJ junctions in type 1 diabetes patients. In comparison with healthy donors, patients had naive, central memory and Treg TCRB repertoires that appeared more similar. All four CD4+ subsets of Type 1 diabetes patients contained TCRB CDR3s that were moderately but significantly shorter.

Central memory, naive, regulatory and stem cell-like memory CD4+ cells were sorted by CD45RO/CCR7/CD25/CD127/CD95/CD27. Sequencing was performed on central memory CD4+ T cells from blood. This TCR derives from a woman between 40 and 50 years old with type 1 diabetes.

DNA for the CDR3: TGCGCCAGCAGCCTCACCTCTGACAGGTATACCTACGAGCAGTACTTC. Translation: CASSLTSDRYTYEQYF. V usage is TRBV5-1 and J usage is TRBJ2-7, with D possibly matching TRBD1 (6 bases). Germline CDR1 and CDR2: SGHRS and YFSETQ. The CDR3 extends over 16 amino acids. Trimming took off 4 bases at V and 2 bases at J, with 19 bases between the two ends.